The present T cell receptor (beta chain) was sequenced within a study of T cell responses to AZD1222 COVID-19 vaccine. This clone was counted a single time. The protocol was immunoSEQ multiplex PCR, while the TCRdb copy is restricted to in-frame clones and leaves out a portion. The sample yields some 88,000 clones, about nine tenths seen once. From germline, CDR1 is SNHLY and CDR2 FYNNEI. V was shortened by 4 bases and J by 2 bases, with 8 bases between the two germline ends. The CDR3 has 13 residues. The clonotype was recovered from an adult who received the AZD1222 COVID-19 vaccine. The specimen was peripheral blood, collected 28 days after the second AZD1222 dose. The chain combines TRBV2 with TRBJ1-2; D is uncertain. For the CDR3, the DNA is TGTGCCAGCAGTGTTAGGGAGAACTATGGCTACACCTTC. Protein: CASSVRENYGYTF.